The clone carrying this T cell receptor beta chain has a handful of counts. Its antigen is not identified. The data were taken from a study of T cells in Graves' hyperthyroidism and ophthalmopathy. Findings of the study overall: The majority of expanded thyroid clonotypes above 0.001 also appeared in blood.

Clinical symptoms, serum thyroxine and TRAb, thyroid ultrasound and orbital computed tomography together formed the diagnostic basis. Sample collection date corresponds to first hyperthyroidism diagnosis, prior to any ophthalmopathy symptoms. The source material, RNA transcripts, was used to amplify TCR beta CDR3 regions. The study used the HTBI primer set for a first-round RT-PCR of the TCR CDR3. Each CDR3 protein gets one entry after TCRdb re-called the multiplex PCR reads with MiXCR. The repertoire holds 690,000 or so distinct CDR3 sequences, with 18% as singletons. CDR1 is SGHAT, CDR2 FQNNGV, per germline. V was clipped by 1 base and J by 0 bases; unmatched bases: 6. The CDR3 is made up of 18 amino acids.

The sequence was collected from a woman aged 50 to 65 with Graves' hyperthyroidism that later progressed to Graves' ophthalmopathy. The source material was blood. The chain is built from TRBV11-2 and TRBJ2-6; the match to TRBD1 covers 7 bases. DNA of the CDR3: TGTGCCAGCAGCTTAGGACAGGGAGCCAACTCTGGGGCCAACGTCCTGACTTTC. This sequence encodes CASSLGQGANSGANVLTF.